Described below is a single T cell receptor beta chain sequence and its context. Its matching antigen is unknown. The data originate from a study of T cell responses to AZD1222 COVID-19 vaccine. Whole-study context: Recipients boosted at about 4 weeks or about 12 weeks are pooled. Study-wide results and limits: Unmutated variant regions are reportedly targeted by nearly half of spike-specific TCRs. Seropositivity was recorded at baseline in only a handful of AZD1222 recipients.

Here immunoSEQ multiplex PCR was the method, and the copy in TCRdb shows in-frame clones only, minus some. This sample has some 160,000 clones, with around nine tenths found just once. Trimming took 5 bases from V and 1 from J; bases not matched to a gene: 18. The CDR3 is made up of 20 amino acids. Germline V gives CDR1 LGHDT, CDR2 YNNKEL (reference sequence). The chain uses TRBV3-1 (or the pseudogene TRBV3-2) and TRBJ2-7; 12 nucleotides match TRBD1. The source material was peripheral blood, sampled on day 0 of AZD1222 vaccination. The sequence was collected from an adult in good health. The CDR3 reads CASSATPGQGAMKRSYEQYF. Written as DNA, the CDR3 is TGTGCCAGCAGCGCCACACCGGGACAGGGGGCGATGAAGAGGTCCTACGAGCAGTACTTC.